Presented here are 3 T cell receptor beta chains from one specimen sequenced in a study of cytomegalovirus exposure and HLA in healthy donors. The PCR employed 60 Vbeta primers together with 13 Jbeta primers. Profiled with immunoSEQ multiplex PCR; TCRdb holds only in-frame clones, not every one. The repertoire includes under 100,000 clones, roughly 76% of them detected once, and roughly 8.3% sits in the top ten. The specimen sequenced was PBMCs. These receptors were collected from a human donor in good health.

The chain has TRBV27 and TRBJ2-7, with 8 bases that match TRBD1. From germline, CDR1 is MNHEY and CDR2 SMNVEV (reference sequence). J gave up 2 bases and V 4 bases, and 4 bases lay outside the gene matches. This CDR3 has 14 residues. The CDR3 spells CASSSNRGAYEQYF. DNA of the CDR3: TGTGCCAGCAGTTCAAACAGGGGGGCCTACGAGCAGTACTTC.

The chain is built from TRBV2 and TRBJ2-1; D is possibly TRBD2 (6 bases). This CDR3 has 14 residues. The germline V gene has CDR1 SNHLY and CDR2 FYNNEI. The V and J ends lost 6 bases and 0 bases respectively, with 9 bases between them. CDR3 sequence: CASRVGLSYNEQFF. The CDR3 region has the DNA TGTGCCAGCAGAGTGGGACTCTCCTACAATGAGCAGTTCTTC.

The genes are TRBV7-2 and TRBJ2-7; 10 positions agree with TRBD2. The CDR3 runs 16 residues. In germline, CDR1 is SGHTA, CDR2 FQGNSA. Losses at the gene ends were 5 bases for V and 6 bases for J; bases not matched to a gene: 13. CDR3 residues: CASSARTSGQSVEQYF. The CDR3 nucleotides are TGTGCCAGCAGCGCCCGGACTAGCGGACAGTCGGTCGAGCAGTACTTC. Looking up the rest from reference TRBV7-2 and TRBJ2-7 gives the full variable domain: GAGVSQSPSNKVTEKGKDVELRCDPISGHTALYWYRQSLGQGLEFLIYFQGNSAPDKSGLPSDRFSAERTGGSVSTLTIQRTQQEDSAVYLCASSARTSGQSVEQYFGPGTRLTVT.